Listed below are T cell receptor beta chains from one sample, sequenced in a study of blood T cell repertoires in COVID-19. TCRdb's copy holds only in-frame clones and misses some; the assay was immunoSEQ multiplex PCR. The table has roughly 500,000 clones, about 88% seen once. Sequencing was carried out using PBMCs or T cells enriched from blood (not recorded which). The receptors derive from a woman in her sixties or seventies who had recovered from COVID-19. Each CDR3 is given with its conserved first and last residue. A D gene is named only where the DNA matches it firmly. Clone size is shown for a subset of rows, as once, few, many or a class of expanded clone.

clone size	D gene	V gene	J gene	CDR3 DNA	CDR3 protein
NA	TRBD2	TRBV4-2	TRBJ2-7	TGTGCCAGCAGCCAAGATGTGGTCGGGGGGGCCTTCGAGCAGTACTTC	CASSQDVVGGAFEQYF
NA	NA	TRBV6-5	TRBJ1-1	TGTGCCAGCCAGCTCTCCAGGGGAATGAACACTGAAGCTTTCTTT	CASQLSRGMNTEAFF
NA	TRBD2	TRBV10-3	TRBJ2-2	TGTGCCATCAGCGGCGGGGGGGCGTCCGGGGAGCTGTTTTTT	CAISGGGASGELFF
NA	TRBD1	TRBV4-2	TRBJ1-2	TGTGCCAGCAGCCAGGCCGACAGGGACACGGACGGCTACACCTTC	CASSQADRDTDGYTF
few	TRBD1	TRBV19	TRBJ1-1	TGTGCCAGTAGTATAGTAGCAGGGGGGCTGGGGAACACTGAAGCTTTCTTT	CASSIVAGGLGNTEAFF
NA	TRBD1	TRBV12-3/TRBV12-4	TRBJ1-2	TGTGCCAGCAGCCCCGGGACAGGCTATGGCTACACCTTC	CASSPGTGYGYTF
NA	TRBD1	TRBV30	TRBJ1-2	TGTGCCTGGAGTGGAGGACAGGGGAGCTATGGCTACACCTTC	CAWSGGQGSYGYTF
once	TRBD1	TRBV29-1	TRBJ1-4	TGCAGCGTTGAAGATGGGACAGACGCAACTAATGAAAAACTGTTTTTT	CSVEDGTDATNEKLFF
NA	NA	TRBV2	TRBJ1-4	TGTGCCAGCAGACTACTGGGGGGAGCGGAATTT	CASRLLGGAEF
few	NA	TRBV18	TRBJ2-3	TGTGCCAGCTCCCCTGGCCAGGGGATTCGCACAGATACGCAGTATTTT	CASSPGQGIRTDTQYF
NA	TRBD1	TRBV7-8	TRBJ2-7	TGTGCCAGCAGCGTGGGACAGGGCCTCCCCTACGAGCAGTACTTC	CASSVGQGLPYEQYF
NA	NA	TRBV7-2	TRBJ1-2	TGTGCCAGCAGCTTAAAGTGGGGTCCGGGGTTTGGCTACACCTTC	CASSLKWGPGFGYTF
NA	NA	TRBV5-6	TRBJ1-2	TGTGCCAGCAGCGAGGCGGCATATGGCTACACCTTC	CASSEAAYGYTF
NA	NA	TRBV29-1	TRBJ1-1	TGCAGCGTTGAATCCTACACTGAAGCTTTCTTT	CSVESYTEAFF
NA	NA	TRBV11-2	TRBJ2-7	TGTGCCAGCAGCTTAGATCGGGATGACTCCTACGAGCAGTACTTC	CASSLDRDDSYEQYF
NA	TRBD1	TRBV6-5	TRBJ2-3	TGTGCCAGCAGTTATGGGACAGGATGGGATACGCAGTATTTT	CASSYGTGWDTQYF
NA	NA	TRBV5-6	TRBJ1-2	TGTGCCAGCAGCTTGTGGGGGGAAGGCGGGATCGGCTACACCTTC	CASSLWGEGGIGYTF
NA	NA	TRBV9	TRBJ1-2	TGTGCCAGCAGCGTCCTACCACGGACAGATTCGGGCTACACCTTC	CASSVLPRTDSGYTF
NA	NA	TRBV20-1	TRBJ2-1	TGCAGTGCCCCGGGGGAGGTTAACCAGGTCTTC	CSAPGEVNQVF
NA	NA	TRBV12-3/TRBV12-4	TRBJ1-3	TGTGCCAGCAGTCTCGGGGGGAACACCATATATTTT	CASSLGGNTIYF
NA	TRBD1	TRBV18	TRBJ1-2	TGTGCCAGCTCACCACGTCTCGTTTTTGACAGGGGGCCGTCAGGCACCTTC	CASSPRLVFDRGPSGTF
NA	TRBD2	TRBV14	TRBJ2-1	TGTGCCAGCAGCCCGCGGGGGAGAAACAATGAGCAGTTCTTC	CASSPRGRNNEQFF
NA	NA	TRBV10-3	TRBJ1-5	TGTGCCATCAGGGGGTCGGGGGACCAGCCCCAGCATTTT	CAIRGSGDQPQHF
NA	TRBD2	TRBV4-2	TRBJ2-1	TGTGCCAGCAGCCAGGGACTAGCGGGGCGAAATGAGCAGTTCTTC	CASSQGLAGRNEQFF
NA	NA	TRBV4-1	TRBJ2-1	TGCGCCAGCAGCCAGAGAGGCGAAGGGGATGAGCAGTTCTTC	CASSQRGEGDEQFF
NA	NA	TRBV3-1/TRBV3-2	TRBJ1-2	TGTGCCAGCAGCTCTCTCAGGGGTAGCTACACCTTC	CASSSLRGSYTF
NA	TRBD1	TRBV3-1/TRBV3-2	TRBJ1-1	TGTGCCAGCAGCCAAGAGGGGACAGGGGTTTGGGGCACTGAAGCTTTCTTT	CASSQEGTGVWGTEAFF
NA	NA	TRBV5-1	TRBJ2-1	TGCGCCAGCAGCTTTGGGCTTTTCGAGGGGGTTTCTAACAATGAGCAGTTCTTC	CASSFGLFEGVSNNEQFF
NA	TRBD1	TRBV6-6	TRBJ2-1	TGTGCCAGCAGTTACTCGGGACAGGGTACCAATGAGCAGTTCTTC	CASSYSGQGTNEQFF
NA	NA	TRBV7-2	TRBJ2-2	TGTGCCAGCAGCTTTGGACAGATTAACACCGGGGAGCTGTTTTTT	CASSFGQINTGELFF
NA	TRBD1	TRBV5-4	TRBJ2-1	TGTGCCAGCAGCCCCGGACAGGCATCCATCTACAATGAGCAGTTCTTC	CASSPGQASIYNEQFF
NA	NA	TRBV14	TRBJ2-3	TGTGCCAGCAGCCTCTCGACTAGCACAGATACGCAGTATTTT	CASSLSTSTDTQYF
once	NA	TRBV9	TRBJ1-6	TGTGCCAGCAGCGACCAGGGCCTTCCAAACTCACCCCTCCACTTT	CASSDQGLPNSPLHF
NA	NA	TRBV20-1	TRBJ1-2	TGCAGTGCTACGAGGGAATATGGCTACACCTTC	CSATREYGYTF
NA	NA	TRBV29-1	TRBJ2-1	TGCAGCGTTCCAGGGTTTCTGACCAATGAGCAGTTCTTC	CSVPGFLTNEQFF
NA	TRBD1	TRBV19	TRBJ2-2	TGTGCCAGTATGGTCCCCGGGACAGGGGGACCCGGGGAGCTGTTTTTT	CASMVPGTGGPGELFF
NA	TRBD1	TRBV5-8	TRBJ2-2	TGTGCCAGCAGCTTGGCCGCGGACAGGGGCCGATACACCGGGGAGCTGTTTTTT	CASSLAADRGRYTGELFF
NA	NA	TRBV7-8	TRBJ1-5	TGTGCCAGCAGCCCGAGGGACTCGACCAATCAGCCCCAGCATTTT	CASSPRDSTNQPQHF
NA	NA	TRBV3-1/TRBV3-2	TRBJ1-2	TGTGCCAGCAGCCAACCCAGGTATGGCTACACCTTC	CASSQPRYGYTF
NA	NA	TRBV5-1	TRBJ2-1	TGCGCCAGCAGCACAGGTCCCCGGTCTGAGCAGTTCTTC	CASSTGPRSEQFF
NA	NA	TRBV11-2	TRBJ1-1	TGTGCCAGCAGCTCCCGGACTCTGAACACTGAAGCTTTCTTT	CASSSRTLNTEAFF
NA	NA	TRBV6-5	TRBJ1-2	TGTGCCAGCTTTCAGGGGTATGGCTACACCTTC	CASFQGYGYTF
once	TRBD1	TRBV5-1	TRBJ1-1	TGCGCCAGCAGCTTGGGGGGACAGGGAGGCACTGAAGCTTTCTTT	CASSLGGQGGTEAFF
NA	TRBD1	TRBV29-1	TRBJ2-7	TGCAGCGTAGCTACCTTGGGGGACAGCTACGAGCAGTACTTC	CSVATLGDSYEQYF
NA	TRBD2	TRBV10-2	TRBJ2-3	TGCGCCAGCAGTGGCGCGGGGGGGCCAACGCAGTATTTT	CASSGAGGPTQYF
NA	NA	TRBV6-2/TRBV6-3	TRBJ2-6	TGTGCCAGCAGTTACGCCAGAGGACAGAGTATCGGGGCCAACGTCCTGACTTTC	CASSYARGQSIGANVLTF
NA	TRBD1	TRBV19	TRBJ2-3	TGTGCCAGTAGTATGTTAGAGGGGGCCACAGATACGCAGTATTTT	CASSMLEGATDTQYF
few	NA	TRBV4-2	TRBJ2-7	TGTGCCAGCAGCCAAGATGTTGCGGCATACTCTACCTACGAGCAGTACTTC	CASSQDVAAYSTYEQYF
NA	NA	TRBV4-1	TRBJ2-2	TGCGCCAGCAGCCAAGAGCGAGGGGGATCGAACACCGGGGAGCTGTTTTTT	CASSQERGGSNTGELFF
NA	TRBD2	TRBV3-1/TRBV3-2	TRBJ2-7	TGTGCCAGCAGCCCGTTAGCGGGGGGGGTCTACGAGCAGTACTTC	CASSPLAGGVYEQYF
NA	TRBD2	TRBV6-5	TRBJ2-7	TGTGCCAGCAGTTACACTGGACTAGCGGGGGGCCACGAGCAGTACTTC	CASSYTGLAGGHEQYF